The 13 T cell receptor beta chains below all came from one sample that was sequenced in a study of T cells in Graves' hyperthyroidism and ophthalmopathy (dated by TCRdb to the late 2010s). The method behind the library was multiplex PCR. The run used an Illumina HiSeq 2000. TCR beta CDR3 regions were amplified from RNA transcripts. The TCR CDR3 was subjected to a first round of RT-PCR using the HTBI primer set and the Qiagen OneStep RT-PCR kit. TCRdb passed the public sequencing reads through fastp at Q25 and MiXCR, retaining productive beta sequences. A single entry per CDR3 protein holds the most common genes and DNA from its merged rows. The sample contains about 360,000 distinct CDR3 sequences, around a quarter of them found a single time. Of the sample, more than 60% is held by the ten largest clones. Sequenced material: blood. These receptors came from a man in his fifties with Graves' hyperthyroidism.

This clonotype was seen a handful of times. The chain carries TRBV5-1 and TRBJ2-3; 7 bases align to TRBD1. Germline V lookup: CDR1 SGHRS, CDR2 YFSETQ. The ends lost 4 bases at V and 3 bases at J; junction bases unmatched: 8. The CDR3 extends over 15 amino acids. DNA of the CDR3: TGCGCCAGCAGCCCTAGACAGGGTTGGACAGATACGCAGTATTTT. This codes for CASSPRQGWTDTQYF.

This chain joins TRBV11-3 and TRBJ2-1, with 14 bases that match TRBD2. The CDR3 is made up of 17 amino acids. V was clipped by 5 bases and J by 6 bases; unmatched bases: 9. Germline CDR1 reads SGHNT; CDR2 reads YENEEA. The CDR3 DNA follows: TGTGCCAGCAGCGCGGAGGGACTAGCGGGAGCCTCCAATGAGCAGTTCTTC. This sequence encodes CASSAEGLAGASNEQFF.

J is TRBJ2-3 and V is TRBV19; possibly TRBD2 for D (6 bases). This CDR3 contains 14 residues. The V gene lost 3 bases and the J gene lost 1 base, with 8 bases spanning the gap. Germline V gene sequence: CDR1 LNHDA, CDR2 SQIVND (reference sequence). The CDR3 DNA reads TGTGCCAGTAGTATGACGGGGGGCACAGATACGCAGTATTTT. Translated, it gives CASSMTGGTDTQYF.

The CDR3 loop is CASSLQGYSYEQYF. The CDR3 DNA follows: TGTGCCAGCAGCCTACAGGGGTACTCCTACGAGCAGTACTTC. V gene TRBV27 combines with J gene TRBJ2-7; 7 bases match TRBD1. The CDR3 has 14 amino acids. V lost 6 bases, J lost 0 bases, and 5 bases stayed unmatched. Germline V gives CDR1 MNHEY, CDR2 SMNVEV (reference sequence).

There are many counts of this clonotype. This rearrangement joins TRBV7-6 to TRBJ2-3; D is unclear. V lost 5 bases to trimming and J lost 1 base, with 10 bases between them. Germline lookup yields CDR1 SGHVS and CDR2 FNYEAQ. This CDR3 has 14 amino acids. CDR3 sequence: CASSITSGTDTQYF. CDR3 nucleotide sequence: TGTGCCAGCAGCATAACATCGGGCACAGATACGCAGTATTTT.

This clonotype was counted between two and nine times. The conserved phenylalanine or tryptophan normally closing the CDR3 is absent here, so this likely arose from a read error. The V gene is TRBV29-1, the J gene TRBJ1-1; TRBD1 is a possible D gene (5 bases). CDR3 length: 16 amino acids. Germline V gives CDR1 SQVTM, CDR2 ANQGSEA. V lost 1 base and J lost 0, with 15 bases in between. The DNA of the CDR3 is TGCAGCGTTGAAGTGGGGGGACGGAGGTTGAACACTGAAGCTTTCCTT. It codes for CSVEVGGRRLNTEAFL.

This clonotype has only a few counts. The rearrangement uses TRBV29-1 and TRBJ2-5, with D possibly TRBD2 on 5 matching bases. The CDR3 sequence is 14 residues long. Per the germline V gene, CDR1 is SQVTM and CDR2 is ANQGSEA. V was trimmed by 4 bases and J by 2 bases, leaving 14 bases between them. The DNA of the CDR3 is TGCAGCGTTGGACCGAACGGGGTTCAAGAGACCCAGTACTTC. This sequence encodes CSVGPNGVQETQYF.

The V gene is TRBV6-1, the J gene TRBJ1-5; D remains unclear. CDR1 is MNHNS, CDR2 SASEGT, per germline. The CDR3 runs to 12 residues. V was shortened by 4 bases and J by 9 bases, with 10 bases between the two germline ends. DNA of the CDR3: TGTGCCAGCAGTGGACACTTCGGGCCCCAGCATTTT. This codes for CASSGHFGPQHF.

This clonotype was observed at least ten times. This chain connects TRBV28 to TRBJ1-2; 9 bases are a match to TRBD1. This CDR3 comprises 15 residues. Germline V lookup: CDR1 MDHEN, CDR2 SYDVKM. V gave up 8 bases and J gave up 8 bases; unmatched junction bases: 15. In DNA, the CDR3 is TGTGCCAGCCGACCTGGACAGGGGTTGGCTGAAGGCTACACCTTC. This encodes CASRPGQGLAEGYTF.

The chain is built from TRBV11-3 and TRBJ1-2; 9 bases fit TRBD1. The V and J ends lost 5 bases and 4 bases, in that order; junction bases with no gene match: 11. This CDR3 is 16 amino acids long. Germline V gene sequence: CDR1 SGHNT, CDR2 YENEEA. Here the CDR3 reads CASSVNRDREAYGYTF. Here the CDR3 DNA reads TGTGCCAGCAGCGTAAACCGGGACAGGGAGGCCTATGGCTACACCTTC.

With respect to this clonotype: With a much larger clone just one base away, this may be a read error. This chain links TRBV3-1 with TRBJ2-7, with D perhaps TRBD2 (6 bases). The CDR3 runs 17 residues. Germline V lookup: CDR1 LGHDT, CDR2 YNNKEL (reference sequence). The V and J ends lost 4 bases and 7 bases respectively, with 26 bases between them. The CDR3 loop reads CASSPPKTGRGNNEQYF. CDR3 sequence (DNA): TGTGCCAGCAGCCCCCCAAAAACGGGCCGCGGGAACAATGAGCAGTACTTC.

The rearrangement links TRBV29-1 to TRBJ2-1, with 13 positions matching TRBD2. Trimming took 1 base from V and 1 from J; bases not matched to a gene: 4. Germline V lookup: CDR1 SQVTM, CDR2 ANQGSEA. The CDR3 is made up of 17 amino acids. The CDR3 nucleotides read TGCAGCGTTGAAGGGACTAGCGGGAGAGTGTCCTACAATGAGCAGTTCTTC. Its translation is CSVEGTSGRVSYNEQFF.

This clonotype was observed at least ten times. The chain uses TRBV7-6 and TRBJ2-3; TRBD2 matches 7 bases. The CDR3 loop spans 16 amino acids. V shed 7 bases, J shed 2 bases, and the junction held 12 bases outside the gene matches. Germline CDR1 is SGHVS and CDR2 is FNYEAQ. CDR3 protein: CASTLGTMPPTDTQYF. The DNA of the CDR3 is TGTGCCAGCACCTTGGGGACTATGCCCCCCACAGATACGCAGTATTTT. Using reference TRBV7-6 and TRBJ2-3 for the parts outside the CDR3, the full variable domain is GAGVSQSPRYKVTKRGQDVALRCDPISGHVSLYWYRQALGQGPEFLTYFNYEAQQDKSGLPNDRFSAERPEGSISTLTIQRTEQRDSAMYRCASTLGTMPPTDTQYFGPGTRLTVL.